This is a list of T cell receptor beta chains from one sample in a study of blood T cell repertoires in COVID-19. Sequenced by immunoSEQ multiplex PCR; TCRdb stores in-frame clones only, minus some. This sample has fewer than 200,000 clones; 92% occur once, and the top ten carry approximately 4.9%. Sequencing was carried out using peripheral blood. The origin of the receptors is a man aged 25-40 years with COVID-19, enrolled during active disease. The CDR3 runs from the conserved cysteine through the conserved F or W. Fields, in order: V gene, clone size, D gene, J gene, CDR3 length, CDR3 DNA, CDR3 protein. The D gene is left open where the match is weak. Expanded clones get a size class; other rows say once, few or many, or leave the size out.

V gene: TRBV18
clone size: -
D gene: -
J gene: TRBJ2-1
CDR3 length: 16
CDR3 DNA: TGTGCCAGCTCACCACAAGGGGGGGGGTCCTACAATGAGCAGTTCTTC
CDR3 protein: CASSPQGGGSYNEQFF

V gene: TRBV18
clone size: -
D gene: -
J gene: TRBJ1-2
CDR3 length: 16
CDR3 DNA: TGTGCCAGCTCACCTTCGCCGGAGCCTTCTAACTATGGCTACACCTTC
CDR3 protein: CASSPSPEPSNYGYTF

V gene: TRBV6-1
clone size: -
D gene: -
J gene: TRBJ2-1
CDR3 length: 15
CDR3 DNA: TGTGCCAGCAGTGATCCGGGGGGCTGGTACAATGAGCAGTTCTTC
CDR3 protein: CASSDPGGWYNEQFF

V gene: TRBV7-2
clone size: few
D gene: -
J gene: TRBJ1-2
CDR3 length: 12
CDR3 DNA: TGTGCCAGCAGCCCAGACAGCCTGGGCTACACCTTC
CDR3 protein: CASSPDSLGYTF

V gene: TRBV28
clone size: -
D gene: -
J gene: TRBJ1-3
CDR3 length: 17
CDR3 DNA: TGTGCCAGCAGTGTCCCTCGGGGGGAATCCTCTGGAAACACCATATATTTT
CDR3 protein: CASSVPRGESSGNTIYF

V gene: TRBV11-3
clone size: -
D gene: TRBD2
J gene: TRBJ2-4
CDR3 length: 18
CDR3 DNA: TGTGCCAGCAGCTTAGATTGTGCGGGAGGGCCGGCCAAAAACATTCAGTACTTC
CDR3 protein: CASSLDCAGGPAKNIQYF

V gene: TRBV6-5
clone size: -
D gene: TRBD1
J gene: TRBJ1-4
CDR3 length: 15
CDR3 DNA: TGTGCCAGCACAGGGACAGGGGGCTCTAATGAAAAACTGTTTTTT
CDR3 protein: CASTGTGGSNEKLFF

V gene: TRBV5-1
clone size: -
D gene: TRBD1
J gene: TRBJ1-6
CDR3 length: 15
CDR3 DNA: TGCGCCAGCAGTCCGGGACAGGGAGGTAATTCACCCCTCCACTTT
CDR3 protein: CASSPGQGGNSPLHF

V gene: TRBV5-1
clone size: -
D gene: TRBD2
J gene: TRBJ2-5
CDR3 length: 17
CDR3 DNA: TGCGCCAGCAGCTTCGGGACTAGCGGGAGAGACCAAGAGACCCAGTACTTC
CDR3 protein: CASSFGTSGRDQETQYF

V gene: TRBV6-2/TRBV6-3
clone size: -
D gene: -
J gene: TRBJ2-3
CDR3 length: 16
CDR3 DNA: TGTGCCAGCAGTTACTCGAGGCAGCTCCCCACAGATACGCAGTATTTT
CDR3 protein: CASSYSRQLPTDTQYF

V gene: TRBV5-4
clone size: -
D gene: -
J gene: TRBJ1-2
CDR3 length: 13
CDR3 DNA: TGTGCCAGCAGCAGGGAGCATAACTATGGCTACACCTTC
CDR3 protein: CASSREHNYGYTF

V gene: TRBV18
clone size: -
D gene: -
J gene: TRBJ1-5
CDR3 length: 14
CDR3 DNA: TGTGCCAGCTCACGGGACTATAGCAATCAGCCCCAGCATTTT
CDR3 protein: CASSRDYSNQPQHF

V gene: TRBV3-1/TRBV3-2
clone size: -
D gene: -
J gene: TRBJ2-5
CDR3 length: 18
CDR3 DNA: TGTGCCAGCAGCCTTTCCTGGTGTTCAGACACCTCACAAGAGACCCAGTACTTC
CDR3 protein: CASSLSWCSDTSQETQYF

V gene: TRBV24-1
clone size: -
D gene: -
J gene: TRBJ2-3
CDR3 length: 17
CDR3 DNA: TGTGCCACCAGTGAGCGGGAACCCTTTCCCTACACAGATACGCAGTATTTT
CDR3 protein: CATSEREPFPYTDTQYF

V gene: TRBV5-1
clone size: -
D gene: -
J gene: TRBJ1-2
CDR3 length: 12
CDR3 DNA: TGCGCCAGCAGCTTGGCTGAGTATGGCTACACCTTC
CDR3 protein: CASSLAEYGYTF

V gene: TRBV19
clone size: -
D gene: TRBD1
J gene: TRBJ1-5
CDR3 length: 17
CDR3 DNA: TGTGCCAGTAGTTTCTGGAGGGACAGGGGCCCGAATCAGCCCCAGCATTTT
CDR3 protein: CASSFWRDRGPNQPQHF

V gene: TRBV25-1
clone size: -
D gene: -
J gene: TRBJ1-6
CDR3 length: 13
CDR3 DNA: TGTGCCAGCAGTGAATATTACCTCCCGCTACTCCACTTT
CDR3 protein: CASSEYYLPLLHF

V gene: TRBV14
clone size: -
D gene: -
J gene: TRBJ1-1
CDR3 length: 13
CDR3 DNA: TGTGCCAGCAGCCAAGTCAACCTTGGACAGACTTTCTTT
CDR3 protein: CASSQVNLGQTFF

V gene: TRBV18
clone size: -
D gene: -
J gene: TRBJ1-6
CDR3 length: 13
CDR3 DNA: TGTGCCAGCTCACCCGACAGCCTTTCACCCCTCCACTTT
CDR3 protein: CASSPDSLSPLHF

V gene: TRBV7-3
clone size: once
D gene: TRBD2
J gene: TRBJ2-3
CDR3 length: 14
CDR3 DNA: TGTGCCAGCAGCTTAGCGGGAGAAGCAGATACGCAGTATTTT
CDR3 protein: CASSLAGEADTQYF

V gene: TRBV28
clone size: once
D gene: TRBD2
J gene: TRBJ2-7
CDR3 length: 15
CDR3 DNA: TGTGCCAGCACCTTTTCTAGCGGGGGGTTCTACGAGCAGTACTTC
CDR3 protein: CASTFSSGGFYEQYF

V gene: TRBV7-8
clone size: -
D gene: TRBD1
J gene: TRBJ1-5
CDR3 length: 17
CDR3 DNA: TGTGCCAGCAGCAATTCACCATTGACAGGGATCAATCAGCCCCAGCATTTT
CDR3 protein: CASSNSPLTGINQPQHF

V gene: TRBV19
clone size: few
D gene: TRBD1
J gene: TRBJ2-7
CDR3 length: 13
CDR3 DNA: TGTGCCAGTAGTGTGGGGACAGCCAACGAGCAGTACTTC
CDR3 protein: CASSVGTANEQYF

V gene: TRBV5-1
clone size: -
D gene: TRBD2
J gene: TRBJ2-5
CDR3 length: 15
CDR3 DNA: TGCGCCAGCAGCTTAAGCGGGGGGTTCCAAGAGACCCAGTACTTC
CDR3 protein: CASSLSGGFQETQYF

V gene: TRBV6-5
clone size: few
D gene: -
J gene: TRBJ1-1
CDR3 length: 13
CDR3 DNA: TGTGCCAGCAGTTTGACAGAGAACACTGAAGCTTTCTTT
CDR3 protein: CASSLTENTEAFF

V gene: TRBV6-2/TRBV6-3
clone size: -
D gene: -
J gene: TRBJ1-1
CDR3 length: 14
CDR3 DNA: TGTGCCAGCAGTTACCAGGGGCCCTACACTGAAGCTTTCTTT
CDR3 protein: CASSYQGPYTEAFF

V gene: TRBV5-5
clone size: -
D gene: -
J gene: TRBJ2-2
CDR3 length: 16
CDR3 DNA: TGTGCCAGCAGGGCTACCGGGACATTGAACACCGGGGAGCTGTTTTTT
CDR3 protein: CASRATGTLNTGELFF

V gene: TRBV5-1
clone size: -
D gene: -
J gene: TRBJ2-2
CDR3 length: 13
CDR3 DNA: TGCGCCAGCAGCTTACAGCACACCGGGGAGCTGTTTTTT
CDR3 protein: CASSLQHTGELFF

V gene: TRBV3-1/TRBV3-2
clone size: -
D gene: -
J gene: TRBJ2-6
CDR3 length: 18
CDR3 DNA: TGTGCCAGCAGCCCCCTGAGGGGCAGGGGCTCTGGGGCCAACGTCCTGACTTTC
CDR3 protein: CASSPLRGRGSGANVLTF

V gene: TRBV6-2/TRBV6-3
clone size: -
D gene: -
J gene: TRBJ2-7
CDR3 length: 12
CDR3 DNA: TGTGCCAGCAGTAACAGGGAGATCGAGCAGTACTTC
CDR3 protein: CASSNREIEQYF

V gene: TRBV27
clone size: -
D gene: -
J gene: TRBJ1-1
CDR3 length: 14
CDR3 DNA: TGTGCCAGCAGTTTCATGGACAGATCCACTGAAGCTTTCTTT
CDR3 protein: CASSFMDRSTEAFF

V gene: TRBV7-8
clone size: -
D gene: TRBD2
J gene: TRBJ2-4
CDR3 length: 21
CDR3 DNA: TGTGCCAGCAGCTTAGCAACCGGGACTAGCGGAATTCCTCTAGCCAAAAACATTCAGTACTTC
CDR3 protein: CASSLATGTSGIPLAKNIQYF

V gene: TRBV5-5
clone size: -
D gene: TRBD1
J gene: TRBJ2-3
CDR3 length: 15
CDR3 DNA: TGTGCCAGCAGCCCATGGACAGGGCCCGCAGATACGCAGTATTTT
CDR3 protein: CASSPWTGPADTQYF

V gene: TRBV30
clone size: -
D gene: -
J gene: TRBJ2-3
CDR3 length: 14
CDR3 DNA: TGTGCCTGGAGCGATCTCGTCAGACTCTCTACGCAGTATTTT
CDR3 protein: CAWSDLVRLSTQYF

V gene: TRBV27
clone size: -
D gene: TRBD1
J gene: TRBJ2-2
CDR3 length: 15
CDR3 DNA: TGTGCCAGTGGCAGACAGGGGGGGGACACCGGGGAGCTGTTTTTT
CDR3 protein: CASGRQGGDTGELFF

V gene: TRBV27
clone size: -
D gene: TRBD1
J gene: TRBJ1-1
CDR3 length: 12
CDR3 DNA: TGTGCCAGCAGTATCCGGACAGGAGAAGCTTTCTTT
CDR3 protein: CASSIRTGEAFF

V gene: TRBV7-2
clone size: -
D gene: -
J gene: TRBJ1-5
CDR3 length: 15
CDR3 DNA: TGTGCCAGCAGCTTGGCCGTCAGGGGAGTTCAGCCCCAGCATTTT
CDR3 protein: CASSLAVRGVQPQHF

V gene: TRBV6-5
clone size: -
D gene: -
J gene: TRBJ1-2
CDR3 length: 13
CDR3 DNA: TGTGCCAGCAGTTACGCGGGGGACTATGGCTACACCTTC
CDR3 protein: CASSYAGDYGYTF

V gene: TRBV29-1
clone size: -
D gene: TRBD1
J gene: TRBJ1-2
CDR3 length: 14
CDR3 DNA: TGCAGCGCACGAAACAGGGGCCCTGACTATGGCTACACCTTC
CDR3 protein: CSARNRGPDYGYTF

V gene: TRBV29-1
clone size: -
D gene: TRBD1
J gene: TRBJ2-3
CDR3 length: 14
CDR3 DNA: TGCAGCGTGGGACAGGGGGGGTTCACAGATACGCAGTATTTT
CDR3 protein: CSVGQGGFTDTQYF

V gene: TRBV6-4
clone size: -
D gene: TRBD1
J gene: TRBJ1-2
CDR3 length: 17
CDR3 DNA: TGTGCCAGCAGTGACTCTTCCCGGGCCAGGGGGATCTATGGCTACACCTTC
CDR3 protein: CASSDSSRARGIYGYTF

V gene: TRBV6-6
clone size: few
D gene: -
J gene: TRBJ1-2
CDR3 length: 15
CDR3 DNA: TGTGCCAGCAGTTACTCGGCAGGGGCTAACTATGGCTACACCTTC
CDR3 protein: CASSYSAGANYGYTF

V gene: TRBV4-2
clone size: -
D gene: TRBD1
J gene: TRBJ2-7
CDR3 length: 15
CDR3 DNA: TGTGCCAGCAGCCGGGGGACAGGGGTCCCCTTCGAGCAGTACTTC
CDR3 protein: CASSRGTGVPFEQYF

V gene: TRBV19
clone size: -
D gene: -
J gene: TRBJ1-5
CDR3 length: 15
CDR3 DNA: TGTGCCAGTAGTGTATCCGGACAGAGCAATCAGCCCCAGCATTTT
CDR3 protein: CASSVSGQSNQPQHF

V gene: TRBV30
clone size: -
D gene: TRBD2
J gene: TRBJ2-3
CDR3 length: 16
CDR3 DNA: TGTGCCTGGAGTGTGTTTTTTGCGGGAGGGACAGATACGCAGTATTTT
CDR3 protein: CAWSVFFAGGTDTQYF

V gene: TRBV15
clone size: -
D gene: TRBD1
J gene: TRBJ1-2
CDR3 length: 15
CDR3 DNA: TGTGCCACCAGCAGGGACAGGGGCCCTAACTATGGCTACACCTTC
CDR3 protein: CATSRDRGPNYGYTF

V gene: TRBV27
clone size: -
D gene: -
J gene: TRBJ2-3
CDR3 length: 15
CDR3 DNA: TGTGCCAGCAGTTTACAGGCGGGCGATATGTATACGCAGTATTTT
CDR3 protein: CASSLQAGDMYTQYF

V gene: TRBV5-1
clone size: -
D gene: -
J gene: TRBJ2-5
CDR3 length: 16
CDR3 DNA: TGCGCCAGCAGCTTAGAATCGGGAACCTACCAAGAGACCCAGTACTTC
CDR3 protein: CASSLESGTYQETQYF

V gene: TRBV5-1
clone size: -
D gene: -
J gene: TRBJ2-1
CDR3 length: 15
CDR3 DNA: TGCGCCAGCAGCTTGGGGCCAGGAAGACCTAATGAGCAGTTCTTC
CDR3 protein: CASSLGPGRPNEQFF

V gene: TRBV21-1
clone size: -
D gene: -
J gene: TRBJ2-1
CDR3 length: 18
CDR3 DNA: TGTGCCAGCAGCAGACGTAGAAAAGCGGCGCGGAGCTACAATGAGCAGTTCTTC
CDR3 protein: CASSRRRKAARSYNEQFF

V gene: TRBV18
clone size: -
D gene: -
J gene: TRBJ2-3
CDR3 length: 15
CDR3 DNA: TGTGCCAGCTCACCAAGTAAGCGGTCCACAGATACGCAGTATTTT
CDR3 protein: CASSPSKRSTDTQYF

V gene: TRBV5-1
clone size: -
D gene: TRBD1
J gene: TRBJ2-2
CDR3 length: 16
CDR3 DNA: TGCGCCAGCAGCCCCCCCGGGACAGGGGGCACCGGGGAGCTGTTTTTT
CDR3 protein: CASSPPGTGGTGELFF

V gene: TRBV7-2
clone size: once
D gene: -
J gene: TRBJ1-1
CDR3 length: 12
CDR3 DNA: TGTGCCAGCAGCACCGGGGGGGGTTCAGCTTTCTTT
CDR3 protein: CASSTGGGSAFF

V gene: TRBV2
clone size: -
D gene: TRBD1
J gene: TRBJ2-4
CDR3 length: 20
CDR3 DNA: TGTGCCAGCAGCCAGCAGGGACAGGGGGCTGTATTTTTAGCCAAAAACATTCAGTACTTC
CDR3 protein: CASSQQGQGAVFLAKNIQYF

V gene: TRBV12-3/TRBV12-4
clone size: -
D gene: TRBD1
J gene: TRBJ2-1
CDR3 length: 13
CDR3 DNA: TGTGCCAGCAGTCTGACAGGGGAGAATGAGCAGTTCTTC
CDR3 protein: CASSLTGENEQFF

V gene: TRBV3-1/TRBV3-2
clone size: -
D gene: -
J gene: TRBJ2-4
CDR3 length: 11
CDR3 DNA: TGTGCCAGCAGCCAGAGTCGTGAGCAGTACTTC
CDR3 protein: CASSQSREQYF

V gene: TRBV7-8
clone size: -
D gene: -
J gene: TRBJ1-4
CDR3 length: 15
CDR3 DNA: TGTGCCAGCAGCCTAAGGGGTCACAAGAATGAAAAACTGTTTTTT
CDR3 protein: CASSLRGHKNEKLFF

V gene: TRBV10-3
clone size: -
D gene: -
J gene: TRBJ1-5
CDR3 length: 13
CDR3 DNA: TGTGCCAGCAATCCAGGAGGGCAGCAGCCCCAGCATTTT
CDR3 protein: CASNPGGQQPQHF

V gene: TRBV6-4
clone size: -
D gene: TRBD1
J gene: TRBJ1-2
CDR3 length: 15
CDR3 DNA: TGTGCCAGCAGTGACACTCCCGGGACAGCCTATGGCTACACCTTC
CDR3 protein: CASSDTPGTAYGYTF

V gene: TRBV12-3/TRBV12-4
clone size: -
D gene: -
J gene: TRBJ1-5
CDR3 length: 12
CDR3 DNA: TGTGCCAGCACCAATAGCAATCAGCCCCAGCATTTT
CDR3 protein: CASTNSNQPQHF